The clone carrying this TCR beta chain was observed many times. Using unique molecular identifiers, the investigators prepared the TCRbeta library. TCRdb reanalysed the PCR reads using MiXCR and keeps one entry per CDR3 protein. Among over 150,000 distinct CDR3 sequences, just over 14% were seen once, and the ten largest hold over 10%. This entry belongs to a study of T-cell reconstitution after alpha-beta-depleted transplantation in children. From germline, CDR1 is DFQATT and CDR2 SNEGSKA (reference sequence). The V gene lost 0 bases and the J gene lost 1 base, with 9 bases spanning the gap. The CDR3 covers 14 residues.

The origin of this receptor is a human donor who donated a stem cell graft to a child with acute lymphoblastic leukemia. The chain recombines TRBV20-1 with TRBJ1-1, with no clear D. The sequencing here drew on PBMCs from the stem cell graft donor, taken from the stem cell graft. The CDR3 DNA reads TGCAGTGCTAGAGATAGGCTGACGAACACTGAAGCTTTCTTT. The encoded protein is CSARDRLTNTEAFF.